One and the same sample provided the 27 T cell receptor beta chains below, sequenced in a study of breast tumors, draining lymph nodes, adjacent tissues. TCRdb reprocessed the multiplex PCR reads with MiXCR, giving one entry per CDR3 protein. The table records about 15,000 distinct CDR3 sequences, roughly 48% of them present only once. Sequencing was carried out using tumor-adjacent breast tissue. The receptors shown here come from a female donor with breast cancer. Some clones in this sample may be carry-over from other donors' samples.

By proportion, this clonotype is large. The chain joins TRBV5-1 to TRBJ2-3; D ambiguous. The CDR3 covers 14 residues. V gave up 0 bases and J gave up 6 bases, with 11 bases separating them. Germline V gives CDR1 SGHRS, CDR2 YFSETQ. The CDR3 DNA is TGCGCCAGCAGCTTGGGCAGGTATACGGATACGCAGTATTTT. Translation gives CASSLGRYTDTQYF.

The chain couples TRBV6-6 to TRBJ2-1; 9 nucleotides align to TRBD2. Germline-derived CDR1 and CDR2 are MNHNY and SVGAGI (reference sequence). V was pared by 0 bases and J by 2 bases, with 2 bases of the junction left unmatched. This CDR3 has 16 amino acids. CDR3 bases: TGTGCCAGCAGTTACTCGGCTAGCGGGACCTACAATGAGCAGTTCTTC. Amino acids: CASSYSASGTYNEQFF.

This clonotype is judged large. CDR3 amino acids: CASSERKSSYNSPLHF. The CDR3 DNA reads as TGTGCCAGTAGTGAGCGGAAGAGCTCCTATAATTCACCCCTCCACTTT. The rearrangement joins TRBV19 to TRBJ1-6; D not resolved. Trimming removed 5 bases at V and 0 bases at J, with 11 bases between. This CDR3 region has 16 residues. The germline gives CDR1 LNHDA, CDR2 SQIVND (reference sequence). Filled out from reference TRBV19 and TRBJ1-6, the complete variable domain reads DGGITQSPKYLFRKEGQNVTLSCEQNLNHDAMYWYRQDPGQGLRLIYYSQIVNDFQKGDIAEGYSVSREKKESFPLTVTSAQKNPTAFYLCASSERKSSYNSPLHFGNGTRLTVT.

This clonotype was seen many times. The V call is TRBV18, the J call TRBJ2-5; D may be TRBD1 (6 bases). V gave up 6 bases and J gave up 5 bases, with 7 bases separating them. Germline loops: CDR1 KGHSH, CDR2 LQKENI. CDR3 size: 11 residues. CDR3 DNA: TGTGCCAGCTCTACAGGGGAGACCCAGTACTTC. Its protein is CASSTGETQYF.

The V gene is TRBV5-1, the J gene TRBJ2-7; D remains ambiguous. The ends were cut back, 10 bases at V and 1 base at J, with 15 bases in the middle. The CDR3 length is 13 residues. Germline values: CDR1 SGHRS, CDR2 YFSETQ. In DNA, the CDR3 is TGCGCCTCCCAAGGCTCAGCGTCCTACGAGCAGTACTTC. Translating gives CASQGSASYEQYF.

This clonotype was counted only a few times. The V gene is TRBV5-1, the J gene TRBJ1-4; unclear D gene. The CDR3 is 13 residues long. Per germline, CDR1 SGHRS and CDR2 YFSETQ. The V and J ends lost 2 bases and 7 bases respectively, with 9 bases between them. The CDR3 is CASSLMVGEKLFF. CDR3 in DNA: TGCGCCAGCAGCTTAATGGTGGGTGAAAAACTGTTTTTT.

By share, this clonotype counts as medium-sized. The J gene is TRBJ2-2, the V gene TRBV5-1, with D possibly being TRBD2 (5 bases). Germline V gives CDR1 SGHRS, CDR2 YFSETQ. V lost 0 bases, J lost 7 bases, and 13 bases lay in between. The CDR3 runs to 15 residues. The CDR3 sequence: CASSLAEGGVGELFF. The CDR3 region has the DNA TGCGCCAGCAGCTTGGCCGAGGGTGGGGTCGGGGAGCTGTTTTTT.

This clonotype is classed as large. CDR3 DNA sequence: TGTGCCAGCAGACTAGCGGGAGGCTTGTCCTACAATGAGCAGTTCTTC. Translating gives CASRLAGGLSYNEQFF. The chain combines TRBV19 with TRBJ2-1, with 13 bases lining up with TRBD2. This CDR3 has 16 amino acids. J lost 1 base, V lost 9 bases, and 6 bases had no gene match. CDR1 is LNHDA and CDR2 is SQIVND in the germline V gene (reference sequence).

This clonotype was detected many times. It may be a read error: a sequence one base away is much more abundant. This chain joins TRBV20-1 and TRBJ1-3; D is uncertain. There are 13 residues in the CDR3. The germline V gene has CDR1 DFQATT and CDR2 SNEGSKA (reference sequence). The V and J ends lost 5 bases and 4 bases respectively, with 12 bases between them. The CDR3 DNA reads as TGCAGTGCTGGAATCGGAGTCGGAAACACCATATATTTT. Its translation is CSAGIGVGNTIYF.

This clonotype was seen ten or more times. This chain uses TRBV6-6 with TRBJ1-3; a weak D match, TRBD1 (5 bases). The CDR3 consists of 16 residues. Germline V gives CDR1 MNHNY, CDR2 SVGAGI (reference sequence). The germline V and J ends were trimmed by 6 bases and 0 bases, with 15 bases remaining between them. DNA of the CDR3: TGTGCCAGCAGACCCCGGGGGGGGGACTCTGGAAACACCATATATTTT. Translating it yields CASRPRGGDSGNTIYF.

This clonotype is termed medium-sized. The chain uses TRBV25-1 and TRBJ1-5; D is uncertain. The germline V gene encodes CDR1 MGHDK and CDR2 SYGVNS. CDR3 length equals 17 residues. The V and J ends lost 3 bases and 5 bases respectively, with 20 bases between them. Written as DNA, the CDR3 is TGTGCCAGCAGTGAGGATACGTGTAGGACCAGCCATCAGCCCCAGCATTTT. This encodes CASSEDTCRTSHQPQHF.

This clonotype showed up just once. This chain uses TRBV11-2 with TRBJ2-7; 8 nucleotides match TRBD2. The V gene's germline CDR1 is SGHAT and CDR2 FQNNGV. The CDR3 contains 14 residues. The CDR3 DNA reads as TGTGCTAGCGTACCCCAGCGGGAGTCCTACGAGCAGTACTTC. It specifies CASVPQRESYEQYF. Combining the CDR3 with reference TRBV11-2 and TRBJ2-7 gives the whole variable domain EAGVAQSPRYKIIEKRQSVAFWCNPISGHATLYWYQQILGQGPKLLIQFQNNGVVDDSQLPKDRFSAERLKGVDSTLKIQPAKLEDSAVYLCASVPQRESYEQYFGPGTRLTVT.

Comments on this clonotype: One junction end does not reproduce the germline sequence, and a read error may be involved. The genes are TRBV5-8 and TRBJ2-3; D may be TRBD2 (6 bases). The CDR3 is 14 amino acids. Germline lookup yields CDR1 SGHTS and CDR2 YDEGEE. CDR3 protein: CASSPGTRTDAQYF. The CDR3 bases are TGTGCCAGCAGCCCCGGGACTCGCACAGATGCGCAGTATTTT. The full variable domain, its missing parts supplied by reference TRBV5-8 and TRBJ2-3, is EAGVTQSPTHLIKTRGQQATLRCSPISGHTSVYWYQQALGLGLQFLLWYDEGEERNRGNFPPRFSGRQFPNYSSELNVNALELEDSALYLCASSPGTRTDAQYFGPGTRLTVL.

A word on this clonotype: As the CDR3 is not closed by the conserved phenylalanine or tryptophan, this likely results from a read error. J is TRBJ1-2 and V is TRBV20-1, with D possibly being TRBD1 (6 bases). The CDR3 runs 11 residues. Germline V gene lookup returns CDR1 DFQATT and CDR2 SNEGSKA (reference sequence). The CDR3 sequence is CSARTDRGYTL. The CDR3 DNA sequence: TGCAGCGCTCGAACCGACAGGGGCTACACCCTC.

This clonotype was counted ten times or more. A much larger clone lies a single base off, so this may be a read error. This chain joins TRBV9 and TRBJ2-6; maybe TRBD1 (5 bases). The CDR3 sequence is 16 residues long. CDR1 is SGDLS, CDR2 YYNGEE, per germline. The CDR3 nucleotides read TGTGCCAGCAGCGCCACAGGTAACTCTGGGGCCAACGCCCTGACTTTC. Translating it yields CASSATGNSGANALTF.

The chain recombines TRBV7-2 with TRBJ2-1; perhaps TRBD2 as D (5 bases). The CDR3 has 12 residues. Germline V gene sequence: CDR1 SGHTA, CDR2 FQGNSA. V was shortened by 1 base and J by 9 bases, with 7 bases between the two germline ends. CDR3 nucleotide sequence: TGTGCCAGCAGCTTAGGAGGGATTGAGCAGTTCTTC. Translation: CASSLGGIEQFF.

The V and J genes are TRBV29-1 and TRBJ2-1; no clear D gene. Trimming shortened V by 3 bases and J by 3 bases, and 3 bases separated the two germline ends. Germline-derived CDR1 and CDR2 are SQVTM and ANQGSEA. The CDR3 has 11 amino acids. CDR3 protein: CSVENYNEQFF. The CDR3 DNA reads as TGCAGCGTTGAGAACTACAATGAGCAGTTCTTC.

Within the sample, this clonotype is medium-sized. The V call is TRBV4-2, the J call TRBJ1-2; D is undetermined. This CDR3 region has 13 residues. The V and J ends lost 0 bases and 3 bases respectively, with 5 bases between them. CDR1 is LGHNA, CDR2 YNFKEQ, per germline. The CDR3 DNA follows: TGTGCCAGCAGCCAAGATGGGCACTATGGCTACACCTTC. It is translated as CASSQDGHYGYTF.

The rearrangement joins TRBV7-3 to TRBJ2-1; D possibly corresponds to TRBD1 (6 bases). The V gene's germline CDR1 is SGHTA and CDR2 FQGTGA. Trimming removed 2 bases from V and 9 bases from J, with 11 bases in between. This CDR3 region has 13 residues. Written as DNA, the CDR3 is TGTGCCAGCAGCTTAGACCAAGGGGGTGAGCAGTTCTTC. It yields the protein CASSLDQGGEQFF.

This clonotype was observed at least ten times. V and J are TRBV4-1 and TRBJ2-5, with TRBD1 matching 10 bases. Trimming took 1 base from V and 5 from J; bases not matched to a gene: 7. Germline V gene sequence: CDR1 MGHRA, CDR2 YSYEKL. This CDR3 comprises 16 residues. The CDR3, as DNA: TGCGCCAGCAGCCAAGCCGGGACAGGGGCGCGGGAGACCCAGTACTTC. The encoded protein is CASSQAGTGARETQYF.

Within the sample, this clonotype is medium-sized. This rearrangement joins TRBV12-3 or TRBV12-4 to TRBJ1-5; no clear D gene. This CDR3 region has 13 residues. Trimming left V 2 bases short and J 5 bases short, with 7 bases between. The chain's CDR3 is CASSLTPHQPQHF. CDR3 sequence (DNA): TGTGCCAGCAGTTTAACCCCCCATCAGCCCCAGCATTTT.

Many counts were recorded for this clonotype. J is TRBJ1-5 and V is TRBV6-2 or TRBV6-3; no clear D. The ends were cut back, 7 bases at V and 2 bases at J, with 12 bases in the middle. This CDR3 has 14 amino acids. The germline V gene has CDR1 MNHEY and CDR2 SVGEGT. The DNA for the CDR3 is TGTGCCAGCAAGGATCCTGGAGGCAATCAGCCCCAGCATTTT. This gives the protein CASKDPGGNQPQHF.

In its sample, this clonotype ranks as medium-sized. This chain connects TRBV20-1 to TRBJ2-7, with D perhaps TRBD2 (6 bases). The CDR3 totals 12 residues. V was shortened by 3 bases and J by 5 bases, with 11 bases between the two germline ends. The germline V gene has CDR1 DFQATT and CDR2 SNEGSKA (reference sequence). The CDR3 loop reads CSASQGGHEQYF. Written as DNA, the CDR3 is TGCAGTGCTAGTCAGGGAGGCCACGAGCAGTACTTC.

This clonotype is labeled as medium-sized. The rearrangement links TRBV20-1 to TRBJ1-2; D perhaps matches TRBD1 (5 bases). V shed 3 bases and J shed 4 bases, with 15 bases lying between them. CDR1 is DFQATT and CDR2 is SNEGSKA in the germline V gene (reference sequence). This CDR3 region has 14 residues. The DNA of the CDR3 is TGCAGTGCTAGCCTACCCGACAGCCCCTATGGCTACACCTTC. Translation gives CSASLPDSPYGYTF.

This clonotype was recorded many times. The chain is built from TRBV20-1 and TRBJ2-3, with 12 bases that match TRBD2. After removal of 3 bases from V and 4 bases from J, the junction contained 11 bases not matched to a gene. There are 17 residues in the CDR3. Germline CDR1 is DFQATT and CDR2 is SNEGSKA (reference sequence). CDR3 nucleotides: TGCAGTGCTAGGAGGACTAGCGGGATCAAGGTGGCAGATACGCAGTATTTT. Protein sequence: CSARRTSGIKVADTQYF.

This clonotype occurred many times. This could be a read error, since a much larger clone is one nucleotide away. J is TRBJ1-2 and V is TRBV6-9, with 7 nucleotides matching TRBD1. This CDR3 comprises 15 residues. Germline CDR1 is MNHGY and CDR2 is SVAAGI. The ends lost 8 bases at V and 4 bases at J; junction bases unmatched: 13. The CDR3 DNA reads TGTGCCAGCTCACGGCTAACAGGGGATGGCTATGGCTACACCTTC. This sequence encodes CASSRLTGDGYGYTF.

The V call is TRBV5-6, the J call TRBJ1-5; TRBD1 might be the D (5 bases). CDR1 and CDR2 (germline): SGHDT, YYEEEE. Trimming shortened V by 0 bases and J by 2 bases, and 9 bases separated the two germline ends. The CDR3 consists of 15 residues. CDR3 coding DNA: TGTGCCAGCAGCTTGGACGCGACAGGCAATCAGCCCCAGCATTTT. Its protein product is CASSLDATGNQPQHF.